These 14 T cell receptor beta chains originate from one sample sequenced in a study of T cells in Graves' hyperthyroidism and ophthalmopathy. TCR beta CDR3 regions were amplified from RNA. Carried out on the TCR CDR3, a first-round RT-PCR used the HTBI primer set. TCRdb re-analysed the multiplex PCR reads in MiXCR, keeping a single row per CDR3 protein. Among under 200,000 distinct CDR3 sequences listed, roughly 9.4% were seen once. The sequenced sample was blood. The receptors derive from a woman younger than 30 with Graves' hyperthyroidism that later progressed to Graves' ophthalmopathy.

V gene TRBV11-3 combines with J gene TRBJ2-1, with 13 bases that match TRBD2. CDR1 and CDR2 from the germline V gene are SGHNT and YENEEA. V gave up 8 bases and J gave up 0 bases; unmatched junction bases: 10. The CDR3 loop spans 18 amino acids. The chain's CDR3 is CASSGGTSGIPSYNEQFF. CDR3 coding DNA: TGTGCCAGCTCTGGCGGGACTAGCGGGATCCCCTCCTACAATGAGCAGTTCTTC.

This clonotype was observed at least ten times. The chain couples TRBV12-3 or TRBV12-4 to TRBJ2-2, with D hard to call. V was pared by 7 bases and J by 8 bases, with 8 bases between. The CDR3 has 11 amino acids. The CDR3 DNA reads as TGTGCCAGCACCCGAGCTGGGGAGCTGTTTTTT. It codes for CASTRAGELFF.

Ten or more counts support this clonotype. V and J are TRBV18 and TRBJ1-2; 10 bases map to TRBD1. Germline CDR1 reads KGHSH; CDR2 reads LQKENI. V gave up 5 bases and J gave up 8 bases; unmatched junction bases: 5. The CDR3 sequence is 13 residues long. The CDR3 region is CASSTTGGDGYTF. The CDR3 DNA is TGTGCCAGCTCAACGACAGGGGGCGACGGCTACACCTTC.

This clonotype was picked up many times. The chain recombines TRBV2 with TRBJ2-3, with 9 positions matching TRBD2. CDR1 and CDR2 (germline): SNHLY, FYNNEI. The V and J ends lost 6 bases and 2 bases, in that order; junction bases with no gene match: 3. CDR3 size: 14 residues. CDR3 amino acids: CASRTSGTTDTQYF. In DNA, the CDR3 is TGTGCCAGCAGGACTAGCGGAACCACAGATACGCAGTATTTT.

This clonotype was seen ten or more times. The rearrangement links TRBV7-2 to TRBJ1-6; 8 positions agree with TRBD1. The germline V gene encodes CDR1 SGHTA and CDR2 FQGNSA. Germline trimming cut 0 bases from V and 8 bases from J; bases unmatched to any gene: 3. CDR3 length: 15 residues. CDR3 nucleotides: TGTGCCAGCAGCTTAGCCGGACAGGGCTATTCACCCCTCCACTTT. This encodes CASSLAGQGYSPLHF.

This rearrangement joins TRBV7-6 to TRBJ2-3; D could derive from TRBD1 or TRBD2 (6 bases each). The germline V gene encodes CDR1 SGHVS and CDR2 FNYEAQ. The CDR3 sequence is 18 residues long. Trimming took 6 bases from V and 4 from J, leaving 26 bases between them. This chain's CDR3 is CASSPKLSLLGGADTQYF. CDR3 bases: TGTGCCAGCAGTCCCAAGCTTAGCCTCCTGGGGGGCGCAGATACGCAGTATTTT.

V is TRBV18 and J is TRBJ2-7; 7 nucleotides align to TRBD1. Trimming removed 3 bases from V and 7 bases from J; junction bases left unmatched: 21. The CDR3 is 18 amino acids. The germline gives CDR1 KGHSH, CDR2 LQKENI. The CDR3 DNA reads as TGTGCCAGCTCACCTCTCGCTGTTGGGACAGCAATTTCCCTAGAGCAGTACTTC. This sequence encodes CASSPLAVGTAISLEQYF.

This clonotype has a count of ten or more. V and J are TRBV28 and TRBJ1-2, with TRBD1 matching 8 bases. Germline CDR1 is MDHEN and CDR2 is SYDVKM. The length of the CDR3 is 15 residues. The junction had 11 bases not matched to a gene; V was cut back by 3 bases and J by 8 bases. The CDR3 is CASSLSQGAWRGYTF. For the CDR3, the DNA is TGTGCCAGCAGTTTGTCCCAGGGGGCTTGGCGCGGCTACACCTTC.

This chain joins TRBV5-6 and TRBJ2-7; 7 bases agree with TRBD1. The CDR3 runs 14 residues. The germline gives CDR1 SGHDT, CDR2 YYEEEE. V was pared by 1 base and J by 6 bases, with 7 bases of the junction left unmatched. The CDR3 sequence: CASSLKYRGFEQYF. The CDR3 DNA sequence: TGTGCCAGCAGCTTGAAATACAGGGGCTTCGAGCAGTACTTC.

The table lists this clonotype with many counts. This chain connects TRBV2 to TRBJ2-1; no clear D gene. Germline CDR1 is SNHLY and CDR2 is FYNNEI. The CDR3 loop spans 12 amino acids. V was trimmed by 6 bases and J by 1 base, leaving 4 bases between them. CDR3 loop: CASSPSYNEQFF. Here the CDR3 DNA reads TGTGCCAGCAGCCCTTCCTACAATGAGCAGTTCTTC.

This clonotype was seen many times. J is TRBJ2-3 and V is TRBV12-3 or TRBV12-4, with 9 bases fitting TRBD1. J was trimmed by 0 bases and V by 7 bases; bases with no gene match: 8. This CDR3 contains 16 residues. CDR3 amino acids: CASTKTGTGSTDTQYF. The CDR3 nucleotides read TGTGCCAGCACCAAAACCGGGACAGGGAGCACAGATACGCAGTATTTT.

A few counts support this clonotype. This chain links TRBV5-6 with TRBJ2-7; no reliable D call. Germline V gene lookup returns CDR1 SGHDT and CDR2 YYEEEE. Trimming pared 3 bases from V and 3 bases from J, leaving 13 bases between. The CDR3 spans 14 residues. DNA for the CDR3: TGTGCCAGCAGCTCCCTCTGGACCCGCTACGAGCAGTACTTC. Translation gives CASSSLWTRYEQYF.

This clonotype appeared many times. This chain links TRBV15 with TRBJ2-1; the D is unclear. The CDR3 covers 12 residues. Looked up from germline, CDR1 is LNHNV and CDR2 is YYDKDF (reference sequence). Trimming took off 1 base at V and 9 bases at J, with 7 bases between the two ends. CDR3 nucleotides: TGTGCCACCAGCAGAGCGGTTGGTGAGCAGTTCTTC. Translation gives CATSRAVGEQFF.

There are a few counts of this clonotype. V gene TRBV5-1 combines with J gene TRBJ2-3; no reliable D call. This CDR3 is built from 15 residues. From germline, CDR1 is SGHRS and CDR2 YFSETQ. V lost 1 base, J lost 0 bases, and 9 bases lay in between. For the CDR3, the DNA is TGCGCCAGCAGCTTGTCGAGTGGGAGCACAGATACGCAGTATTTT. It specifies CASSLSSGSTDTQYF.